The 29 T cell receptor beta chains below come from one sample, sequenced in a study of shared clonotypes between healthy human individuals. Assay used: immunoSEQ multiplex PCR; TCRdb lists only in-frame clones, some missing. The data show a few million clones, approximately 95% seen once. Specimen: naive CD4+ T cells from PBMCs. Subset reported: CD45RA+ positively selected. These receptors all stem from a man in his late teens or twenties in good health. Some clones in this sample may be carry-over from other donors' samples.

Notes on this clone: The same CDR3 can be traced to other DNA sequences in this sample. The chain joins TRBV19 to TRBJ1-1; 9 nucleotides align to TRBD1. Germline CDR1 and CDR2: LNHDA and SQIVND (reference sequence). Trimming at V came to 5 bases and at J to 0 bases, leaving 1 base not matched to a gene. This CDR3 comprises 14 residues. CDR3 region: CASSRDRVNTEAFF. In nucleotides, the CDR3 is TGTGCCAGTAGTCGGGACAGGGTGAACACTGAAGCTTTCTTT.

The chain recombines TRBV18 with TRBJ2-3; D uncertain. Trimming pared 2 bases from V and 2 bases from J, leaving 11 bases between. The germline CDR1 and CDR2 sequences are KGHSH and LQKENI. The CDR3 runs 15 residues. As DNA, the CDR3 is TGTGCCAGCTCACCATTATACTCCGACACAGATACGCAGTATTTT. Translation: CASSPLYSDTDTQYF.

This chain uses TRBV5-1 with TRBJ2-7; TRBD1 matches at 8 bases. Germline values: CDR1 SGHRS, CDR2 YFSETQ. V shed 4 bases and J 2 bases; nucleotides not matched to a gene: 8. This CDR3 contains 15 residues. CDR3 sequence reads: CASSPGQEVPYEQYF. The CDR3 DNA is TGCGCCAGCAGCCCGGGACAGGAGGTTCCCTACGAGCAGTACTTC.

The DNA for the CDR3 is TGTGCCAGCAGCACTTTTAACGTCCCGGCGGATTATAATGAAAAACTGTTTTTT. Protein: CASSTFNVPADYNEKLFF. J is TRBJ1-4 and V is TRBV21-1. TRBV21-1 is listed as a pseudogene. The CDR3 sequence is 18 residues long.

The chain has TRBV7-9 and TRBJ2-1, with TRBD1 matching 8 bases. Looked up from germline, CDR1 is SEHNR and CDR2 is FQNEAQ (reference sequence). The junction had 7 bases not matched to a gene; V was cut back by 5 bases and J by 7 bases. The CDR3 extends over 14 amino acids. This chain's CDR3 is CASSPRTGPNEQFF. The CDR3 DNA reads TGTGCCAGCAGCCCCCGGACAGGGCCAAATGAGCAGTTCTTC.

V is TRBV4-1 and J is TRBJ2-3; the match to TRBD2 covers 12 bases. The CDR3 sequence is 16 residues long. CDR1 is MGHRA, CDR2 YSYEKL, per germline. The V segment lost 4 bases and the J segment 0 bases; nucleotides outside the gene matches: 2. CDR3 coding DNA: TGCGCCAGCAGCCGCGGGACTAGCGGGAGCACAGATACGCAGTATTTT. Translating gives CASSRGTSGSTDTQYF.

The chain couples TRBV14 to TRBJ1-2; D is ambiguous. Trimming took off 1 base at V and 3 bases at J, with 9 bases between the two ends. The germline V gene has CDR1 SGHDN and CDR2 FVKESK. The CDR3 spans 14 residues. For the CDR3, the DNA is TGTGCCAGCAGCCAAGGGATGACGTACTATGGCTACACCTTC. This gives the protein CASSQGMTYYGYTF.

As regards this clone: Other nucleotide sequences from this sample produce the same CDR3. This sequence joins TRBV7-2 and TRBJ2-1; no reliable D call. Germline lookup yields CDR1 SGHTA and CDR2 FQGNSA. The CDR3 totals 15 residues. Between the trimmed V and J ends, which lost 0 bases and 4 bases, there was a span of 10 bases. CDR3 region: CASSLAGSSYNEQFF. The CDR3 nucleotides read TGTGCCAGCAGCTTAGCGGGGTCCTCATACAATGAGCAGTTCTTC.

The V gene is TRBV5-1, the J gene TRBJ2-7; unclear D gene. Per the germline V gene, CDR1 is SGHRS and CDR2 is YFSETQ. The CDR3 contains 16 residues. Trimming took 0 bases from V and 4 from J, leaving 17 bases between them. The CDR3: CASSLGIGQKFYEQYF. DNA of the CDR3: TGCGCCAGCAGCTTGGGGATAGGCCAAAAATTTTACGAGCAGTACTTC.

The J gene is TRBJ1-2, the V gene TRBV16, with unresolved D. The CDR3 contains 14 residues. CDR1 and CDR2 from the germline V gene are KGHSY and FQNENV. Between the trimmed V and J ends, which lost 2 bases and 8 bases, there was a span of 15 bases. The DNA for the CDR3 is TGTGCCAGCAGCCAAAAAGACGGGAGGTTCGGCTACACCTTC. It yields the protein CASSQKDGRFGYTF.

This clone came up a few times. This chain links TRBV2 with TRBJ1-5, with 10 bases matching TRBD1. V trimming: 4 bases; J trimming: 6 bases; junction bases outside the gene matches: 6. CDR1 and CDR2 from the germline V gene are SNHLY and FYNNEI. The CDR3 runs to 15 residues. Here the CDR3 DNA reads TGTGCCAGCAGTGGTTCAGGGGACAGGGGTCAGCCCCAGCATTTT. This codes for CASSGSGDRGQPQHF.

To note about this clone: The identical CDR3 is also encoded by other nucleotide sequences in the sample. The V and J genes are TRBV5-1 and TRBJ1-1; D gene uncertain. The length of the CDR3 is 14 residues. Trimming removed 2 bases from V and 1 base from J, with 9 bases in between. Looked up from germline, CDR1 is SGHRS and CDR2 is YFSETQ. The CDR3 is CASSLEASNTEAFF. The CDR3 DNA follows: TGCGCCAGCAGCTTAGAGGCCTCGAACACTGAAGCTTTCTTT.

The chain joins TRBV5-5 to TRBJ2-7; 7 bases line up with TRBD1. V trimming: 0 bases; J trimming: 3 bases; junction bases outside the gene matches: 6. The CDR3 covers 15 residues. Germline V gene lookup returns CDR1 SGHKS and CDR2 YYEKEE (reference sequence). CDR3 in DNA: TGTGCCAGCAGCTTGGCCCGTACAGGGGACTACGAGCAGTACTTC. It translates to CASSLARTGDYEQYF. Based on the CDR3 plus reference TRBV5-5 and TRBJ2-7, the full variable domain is DAGVTQSPTHLIKTRGQQVTLRCSPISGHKSVSWYQQVLGQGPQFIFQYYEKEERGRGNFPDRFSARQFPNYSSELNVNALLLGDSALYLCASSLARTGDYEQYFGPGTRLTVT.

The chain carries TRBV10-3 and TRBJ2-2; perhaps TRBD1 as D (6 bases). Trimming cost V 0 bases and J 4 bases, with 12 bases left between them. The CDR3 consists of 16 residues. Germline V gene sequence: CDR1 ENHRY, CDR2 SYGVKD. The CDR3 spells CAISESKTGRTGELFF. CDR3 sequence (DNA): TGTGCCATCAGTGAGTCGAAAACAGGGCGCACCGGGGAGCTGTTTTTT.

For the CDR3, the DNA is TGCGCCAGCAGCTTGGGGGACAGGGCTGGATATACTGAAGCTTTCTTT. It is translated as CASSLGDRAGYTEAFF. This chain links TRBV5-1 with TRBJ1-1, with 9 bases that match TRBD1. CDR1 is SGHRS, CDR2 YFSETQ, per germline. V lost 0 bases, J lost 5 bases, and 8 bases stayed unmatched. This CDR3 has 16 residues. Using reference TRBV5-1 and TRBJ1-1 for the parts outside the CDR3, the full variable domain is KAGVTQTPRYLIKTRGQQVTLSCSPISGHRSVSWYQQTPGQGLQFLFEYFSETQRNKGNFPGRFSGRQFSNSRSEMNVSTLELGDSALYLCASSLGDRAGYTEAFFGQGTRLTVV.

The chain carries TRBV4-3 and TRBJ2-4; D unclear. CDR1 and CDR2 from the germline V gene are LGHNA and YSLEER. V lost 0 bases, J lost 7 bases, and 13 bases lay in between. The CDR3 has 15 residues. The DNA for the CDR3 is TGCGCCAGCAGCCAAGATACGGGCAGTACGAACATTCAGTACTTC. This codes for CASSQDTGSTNIQYF.

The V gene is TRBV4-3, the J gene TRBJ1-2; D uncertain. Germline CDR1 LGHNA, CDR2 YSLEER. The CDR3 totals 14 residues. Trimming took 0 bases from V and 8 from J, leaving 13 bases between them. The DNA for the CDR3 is TGCGCCAGCAGCCAAGATCTTCGGCCTTCCGGCTACACCTTC. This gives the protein CASSQDLRPSGYTF.

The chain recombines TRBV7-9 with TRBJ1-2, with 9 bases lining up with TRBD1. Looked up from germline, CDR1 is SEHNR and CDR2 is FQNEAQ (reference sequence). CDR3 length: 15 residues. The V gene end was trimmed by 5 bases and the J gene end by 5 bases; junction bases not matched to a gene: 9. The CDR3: CASSREDRGGYGYTF. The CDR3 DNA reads TGTGCCAGCAGCCGAGAGGACAGGGGAGGGTATGGCTACACCTTC.

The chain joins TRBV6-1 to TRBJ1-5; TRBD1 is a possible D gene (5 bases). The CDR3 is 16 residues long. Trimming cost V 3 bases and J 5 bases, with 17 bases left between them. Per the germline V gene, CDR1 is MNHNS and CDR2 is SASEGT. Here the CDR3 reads CASSDGPGRTHQPQHF. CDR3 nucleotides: TGTGCCAGCAGTGACGGACCAGGGCGAACACATCAGCCCCAGCATTTT.

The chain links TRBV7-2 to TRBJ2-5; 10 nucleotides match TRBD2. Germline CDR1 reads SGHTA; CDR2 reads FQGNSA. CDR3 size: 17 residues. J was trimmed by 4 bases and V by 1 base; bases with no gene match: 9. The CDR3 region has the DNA TGTGCCAGCAGCTTAGGGAGCGGGAGGGGTCAGCGAGAGACCCAGTACTTC. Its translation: CASSLGSGRGQRETQYF.

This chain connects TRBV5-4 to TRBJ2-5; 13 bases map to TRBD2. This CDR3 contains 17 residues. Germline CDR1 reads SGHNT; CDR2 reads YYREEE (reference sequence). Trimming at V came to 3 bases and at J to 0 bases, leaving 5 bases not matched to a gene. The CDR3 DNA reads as TGTGCCAGCAGCTCACGGACTAGCGGGAGACACCAAGAGACCCAGTACTTC. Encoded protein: CASSSRTSGRHQETQYF.

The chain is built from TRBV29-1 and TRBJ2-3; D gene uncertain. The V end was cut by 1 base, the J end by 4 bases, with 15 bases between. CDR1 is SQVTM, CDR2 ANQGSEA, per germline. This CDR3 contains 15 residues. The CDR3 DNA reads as TGCAGCGTTGAAGCCCTTTTTTATGTCGCAGATACGCAGTATTTT. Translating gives CSVEALFYVADTQYF.

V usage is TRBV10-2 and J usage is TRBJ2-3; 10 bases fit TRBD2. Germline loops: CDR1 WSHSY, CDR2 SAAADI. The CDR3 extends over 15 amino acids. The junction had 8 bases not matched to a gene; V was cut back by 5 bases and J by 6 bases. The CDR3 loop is CASSPGLAISDTQYF. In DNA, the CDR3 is TGCGCCAGCAGTCCGGGACTAGCGATTTCTGATACGCAGTATTTT.

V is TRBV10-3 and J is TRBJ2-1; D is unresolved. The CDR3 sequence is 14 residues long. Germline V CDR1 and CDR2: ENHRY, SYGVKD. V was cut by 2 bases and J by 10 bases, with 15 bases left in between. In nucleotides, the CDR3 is TGTGCCATCAGTGAGGCCCAGACCCGCACAGAGCAGTTCTTC. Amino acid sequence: CAISEAQTRTEQFF.

CDR3 loop: CAWSRGAGTQETQYF. As DNA, the CDR3 is TGTGCCTGGAGTAGGGGAGCGGGGACTCAAGAGACCCAGTACTTC. The rearrangement joins TRBV30 to TRBJ2-5, with 7 bases aligning to TRBD2. Germline CDR1 reads GTSNPN; CDR2 reads SVGIG (reference sequence). V lost 2 bases, J lost 2 bases, and 8 bases stayed unmatched. The length of the CDR3 is 15 residues. The variable domain in full, completed from reference TRBV30 and TRBJ2-5, reads SQTIHQWPATLVQPVGSPLSLECTVEGTSNPNLYWYRQAAGRGLQLLFYSVGIGQISSEVPQNLSASRPQDRQFILSSKKLLLSDSGFYLCAWSRGAGTQETQYFGPGTRLLVL.

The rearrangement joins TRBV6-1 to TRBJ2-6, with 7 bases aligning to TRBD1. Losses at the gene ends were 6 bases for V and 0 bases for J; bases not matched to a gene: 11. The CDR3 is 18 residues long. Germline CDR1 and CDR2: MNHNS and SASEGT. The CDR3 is CASSETGVVGSGANVLTF. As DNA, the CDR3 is TGTGCCAGCAGCGAAACAGGGGTAGTTGGCTCTGGGGCCAACGTCCTGACTTTC.

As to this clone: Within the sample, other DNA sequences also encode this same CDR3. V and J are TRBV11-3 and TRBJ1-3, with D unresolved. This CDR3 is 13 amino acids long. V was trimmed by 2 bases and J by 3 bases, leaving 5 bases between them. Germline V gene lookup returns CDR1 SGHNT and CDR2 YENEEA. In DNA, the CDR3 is TGTGCCAGCAGCTTAAATAGTGGAAACACCATATATTTT. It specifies CASSLNSGNTIYF.

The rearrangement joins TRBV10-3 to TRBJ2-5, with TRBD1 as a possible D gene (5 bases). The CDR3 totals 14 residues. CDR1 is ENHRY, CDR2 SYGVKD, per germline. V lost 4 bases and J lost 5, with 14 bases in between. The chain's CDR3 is CAISVGPQAETQYF. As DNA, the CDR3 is TGTGCCATCAGTGTGGGGCCCCAGGCGGAGACCCAGTACTTC.

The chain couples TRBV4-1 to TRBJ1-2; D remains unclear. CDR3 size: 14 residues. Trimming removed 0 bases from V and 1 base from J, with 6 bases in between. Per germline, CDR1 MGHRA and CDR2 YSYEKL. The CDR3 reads CASSQDFLNYGYTF. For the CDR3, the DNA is TGCGCCAGCAGCCAAGATTTCCTTAACTATGGCTACACCTTC.